A selection of T cell receptor beta chains follows, all from one sample in a study of type 1 and type 2 diabetes patients. TCRdb ran MiXCR on the multiplex PCR reads and lists one entry per CDR3 protein. The sample consists of 270,000 or so distinct CDR3 sequences, around 47% of them appearing once. The sequencing input was peripheral blood mononuclear cells (PBMCs). These receptors came from a man younger than 35 with type 2 diabetes. Both conserved end residues are part of each CDR3. The D gene is left open where the match is weak. Rows may omit the clone size; those that give it use once, few, many or a size class.

D gene	J gene	clone size	CDR3 length	V gene	CDR3 protein	CDR3 DNA
-	TRBJ2-1	-	12	TRBV29-1	CSVSFWRNEQFF	TGCAGCGTTTCTTTTTGGCGGAATGAGCAGTTCTTC
TRBD1	TRBJ2-7	many	14	TRBV11-2	CASSPGTGAYEQYF	TGTGCCAGCAGCCCCGGGACAGGAGCCTACGAGCAGTACTTC
TRBD1	TRBJ1-6	-	14	TRBV6-1	CASIPGQGGSPLHF	TGTGCCAGCATACCGGGACAGGGAGGCTCACCCCTCCACTTT
-	TRBJ2-7	-	11	TRBV29-1	CSVRKGYEQYF	TGCAGCGTGAGAAAGGGTTACGAGCAGTACTTC
TRBD2	TRBJ2-7	-	18	TRBV11-2	CASSPVGTSGAKAYEQYF	TGTGCCAGCAGCCCCGTGGGGACTAGCGGGGCAAAAGCCTACGAGCAGTACTTC
TRBD2	TRBJ2-5	-	18	TRBV2	CATRTGLAGGSYQETQYF	TGTGCCACCCGCACCGGGCTAGCGGGGGGGTCGTACCAAGAGACCCAGTACTTC
TRBD1	TRBJ1-4	-	17	TRBV13	CASSYRTGGDLEEKLFF	TGTGCCAGCAGCTACAGGACAGGGGGCGATCTCGAGGAAAAACTGTTTTTT
-	TRBJ1-2	few	14	TRBV7-9	CASSLAVEGDGYTF	TGTGCCAGCAGCTTAGCGGTCGAGGGAGATGGCTACACCTTC
-	TRBJ2-7	few	16	TRBV13	CASSSRAGTRTYEQYF	TGTGCCAGCAGCTCAAGGGCCGGGACCCGAACCTACGAGCAGTACTTC
TRBD1	TRBJ2-6	-	16	TRBV5-1	CASSFGQGAGANVLTF	TGCGCCAGCAGCTTTGGACAGGGGGCTGGGGCCAACGTCCTGACTTTC
-	TRBJ2-2	-	13	TRBV19	CASNGAENGELFF	TGTGCCAGTAACGGGGCGGAGAACGGGGAGCTGTTTTTT
-	TRBJ1-2	-	16	TRBV6-5	CASSATGGLGNYGYTF	TGTGCCAGCAGCGCCACAGGAGGGTTGGGAAACTATGGCTACACCTTC
-	TRBJ1-1	-	14	TRBV19	CASSIRGMNTEAFF	TGTGCCAGTAGTATACGGGGCATGAACACTGAAGCTTTCTTT
TRBD1	TRBJ2-7	few	15	TRBV19	CASSPRDRGIYEQYF	TGTGCCAGTAGTCCCCGGGACAGAGGCATTTACGAGCAGTACTTC
-	TRBJ2-1	-	14	TRBV24-1	CATSDRTGKNEQFF	TGTGCCACCAGTGATCGAACAGGGAAGAATGAGCAGTTCTTC
-	TRBJ2-7	few	12	TRBV12-3/TRBV12-4	CASTGDYDEQYF	TGTGCCAGCACAGGGGATTACGACGAGCAGTACTTC
-	TRBJ2-6	-	17	TRBV5-1	CASSLQGLTSGANVLTF	TGCGCCAGCAGCTTGCAGGGACTCACCTCTGGGGCCAACGTCCTGACTTTC
TRBD1	TRBJ1-2	-	19	TRBV27	CASSFIGGGTGAIGYGYTF	TGTGCCAGCAGTTTCATTGGGGGCGGGACAGGGGCGATTGGATATGGCTACACCTTC
-	TRBJ2-3	-	15	TRBV30	CAWALPSGNTDTQYF	TGTGCCTGGGCTCTCCCGTCGGGAAACACAGATACGCAGTATTTT
-	TRBJ1-2	-	16	TRBV27	CASSFSSRMTNYGYTF	TGTGCCAGCAGTTTTAGCAGTCGGATGACTAACTATGGCTACACCTTC
TRBD2	TRBJ2-3	once	15	TRBV5-1	CASSRAGGTTDTQYF	TGCGCCAGCAGTAGAGCGGGGGGGACCACAGATACGCAGTATTTT
-	TRBJ1-1	-	13	TRBV4-3	CASSQDSIGEAFF	TGCGCCAGCAGCCAAGATTCTATAGGGGAAGCTTTCTTT